This TCR beta chain was captured in a study of T cell responses to AZD1222 COVID-19 vaccine. V gave up 3 bases and J gave up 3 bases; unmatched junction bases: 4. CDR1 and CDR2 from the germline V gene are GTSNPN and SVGIG (reference sequence). The CDR3 runs 15 residues. Whole-study findings and limits: Most donors were white British and more were female, and clonal diversity was possibly underestimated. There were repertoire samples only from the period after the peak T cell response. With dominance at 160-218 and 743-854, vaccine-associated CD4 TCRs spanned spike.

Data came from immunoSEQ multiplex PCR; TCRdb stores just in-frame clones and leaves some out. The table lists some 140,000 clones, approximately 90% of them singletons. Turning to this clone: Its matching antigen is unknown.

The chain joins TRBV30 to TRBJ2-2; 10 nucleotides agree with TRBD2. The sample was peripheral blood, taken on day 0 of AZD1222 vaccination. This receptor was obtained from an adult in good health. The CDR3 nucleotides are TGTGCCTGGAGCCTAGCGGGGGCCGACACCGGGGAGCTGTTTTTT. It codes for CAWSLAGADTGELFF. The full variable domain, rest sourced from reference TRBV30 and TRBJ2-2, is SQTIHQWPATLVQPVGSPLSLECTVEGTSNPNLYWYRQAAGRGLQLLFYSVGIGQISSEVPQNLSASRPQDRQFILSSKKLLLSDSGFYLCAWSLAGADTGELFFGEGSRLTVL.